The clone carrying this TCR beta chain was recorded a few times. The CDR3 contains 14 residues. V was shortened by 2 bases and J by 4 bases, with 6 bases between the two germline ends. Germline V CDR1 and CDR2: LGHDT, YNNKEL (reference sequence). This record comes from a study of response to subunit inactivated influenza vaccine. TCRdb reprocessed the RT-PCR reads via MiXCR and lists one record per CDR3 protein. The repertoire holds roughly 550,000 distinct CDR3 sequences, with around a quarter as singletons. These data also formed part of another study, on T cells expressing NK-cell markers. From that study: Beta-chain TCR cDNA was generated via 5'RACE template switching with UMIs. Sequencing covered eight donors, seven HCMV-seropositive and one seronegative. The same clonotypes also predominated in the CD3+CD56-NKG2C+ fraction of a handful of donors. HCMV specificity of expanded NKG2C+ T cell clones remained unclear.

Specimen: CD4+ T cells sorted from PBMCs, collected 11 to 12 days after vaccination. The chain couples TRBV3-1 to TRBJ2-6, with D uncertain. This receptor was obtained from a man aged 45-65 years who received an inactivated influenza vaccine. The CDR3 DNA reads as TGTGCCAGCAGCCAATTTTCGGGGGCCAACGTCCTGACTTTC. It translates to CASSQFSGANVLTF.